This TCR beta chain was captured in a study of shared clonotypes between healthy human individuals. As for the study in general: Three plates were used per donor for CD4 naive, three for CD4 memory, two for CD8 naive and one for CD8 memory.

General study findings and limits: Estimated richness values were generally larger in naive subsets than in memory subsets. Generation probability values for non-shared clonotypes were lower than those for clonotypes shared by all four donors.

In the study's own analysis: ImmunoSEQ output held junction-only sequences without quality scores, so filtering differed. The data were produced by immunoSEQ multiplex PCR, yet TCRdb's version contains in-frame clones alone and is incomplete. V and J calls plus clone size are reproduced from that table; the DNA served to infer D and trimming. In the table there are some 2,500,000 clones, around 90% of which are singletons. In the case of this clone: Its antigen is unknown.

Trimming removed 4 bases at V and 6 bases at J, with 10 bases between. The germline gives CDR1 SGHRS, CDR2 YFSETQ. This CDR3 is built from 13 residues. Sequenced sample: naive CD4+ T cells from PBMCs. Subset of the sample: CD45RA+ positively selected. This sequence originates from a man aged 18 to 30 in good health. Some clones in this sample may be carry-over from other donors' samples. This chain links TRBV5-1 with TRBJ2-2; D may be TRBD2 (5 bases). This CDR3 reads CASSPRGSGELFF. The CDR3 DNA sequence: TGCGCCAGCAGCCCCCGGGGATCCGGGGAGCTGTTTTTT.